This T cell receptor (beta chain) was retrieved from a study of T-cell memory formation after mild COVID-19. Study in general: Largely donor-specific sequence clusters came from a couple of donors. Whole-study results and caveats: Later expanders leaned CD4+, whereas day 15 to 85 contracting clones were balanced CD4/CD8. Second-wave clones with a day 37 peak had unconfirmed SARS-CoV-2 specificity.

This clonotype was counted ten times or more. The antigen remains unidentified. After 5'RACE with constant-segment primers, TCR alpha and TCR beta cDNA libraries carrying sample barcodes and UMIs were obtained. Using its own MiXCR run on the 5' RACE reads, TCRdb lists one record per CDR3 protein. The sample holds 550,000 to 600,000 distinct CDR3 sequences, less than 25% seen once. Germline CDR1 reads SGHRS; CDR2 reads YFSETQ. There are 15 residues in the CDR3. V dropped 4 bases and J dropped 2; count of bases not matched to a gene: 4. The sequence was obtained from an adult woman who had mild COVID-19 (a few samples of this study predate the infection). Cell type and time point are not known. Sequenced material: PBMCs or a T cell subset sorted from them (not recorded which). The gene calls are TRBV5-1 and TRBJ2-3; 10 bases agree with TRBD1. The CDR3 region has the DNA TGCGCCAGCAGCCCGGGACAGGGGCACACAGATACGCAGTATTTT. Its translation: CASSPGQGHTDTQYF.